This note documents a single T cell receptor beta chain sequence. What it binds is not known. The source of the sample is a study of STAT3 mutations in large granular lymphocyte leukemia. Whole-study context: Roughly half of the longitudinally sequenced T-LGLL patients carried detectable canonical activating STAT3 mutations. Over half of T-LGLL patients had one or more immunosuppressive regimens. Overall study results and limits: Some patients had persisting codominant clonotypes that could mask small clones. At least one immunodominant TCR beta clonotype appeared in every T-cell large granular lymphocyte leukemia patient.

The method was immunoSEQ multiplex PCR; TCRdb's version includes in-frame clones alone and lacks a portion of them. This sample has some 30,000 clones, with about 86% found just once. The germline V gene encodes CDR1 MNHEY and CDR2 SMNVEV (reference sequence). This CDR3 spans 16 amino acids. V gave up 0 bases and J gave up 7 bases, with 13 bases separating them. The receptor comes from a man in his fifties or sixties with T-cell large granular lymphocyte leukemia. Some clones in this sample may be carry-over from other donors' samples. This chain joins TRBV27 and TRBJ1-6, with a possible D match to TRBD1 (5 bases). The source material was peripheral blood mononuclear cells. The CDR3 DNA is TGTGCCAGCAGTTTATCGCAAGGGGCGCGGAATTCACCCCTCCACTTT. This translates into CASSLSQGARNSPLHF.